This TCR beta chain stems from a study of neurological immune-mediated disorders. The CDR3 runs 13 residues. Between the trimmed V and J ends, which lost 5 bases and 4 bases, there was a span of 11 bases. Germline V gene lookup returns CDR1 SGHTA and CDR2 FQGNSA. This clonotype was observed many times. Antigen specificity is unknown. The method for making cDNA was 5'RACE, and it used 10-nucleotide random UMIs. TCRdb redid the calling of the 5' RACE reads with MiXCR, one entry per CDR3 protein. The sample holds some 60,000 distinct CDR3 sequences, more than 7.5% seen once. The time point is: longitudinal time-point 2. The controls, all healthy individuals, were blood bank volunteers in Maryland, USA. The starting material, 2 million PBMCs stored at -80 C, gave rise to the unsorted libraries. Study outcomes and limitations: Falling below healthy controls, multiple sclerosis showed the least TCR clonal expansion, while HTLV-1-associated myelopathy showed the most.

The chain joins TRBV7-2 to TRBJ1-2; tentative D call: TRBD1 (5 bases). Specimen: PBMCs. The sequence was obtained from a man aged 25 to 45 in good health. In DNA form, the CDR3 reads TGTGCCAGCAGCCACGGGGCCTTCTATGGCTACACCTTC. Protein: CASSHGAFYGYTF.